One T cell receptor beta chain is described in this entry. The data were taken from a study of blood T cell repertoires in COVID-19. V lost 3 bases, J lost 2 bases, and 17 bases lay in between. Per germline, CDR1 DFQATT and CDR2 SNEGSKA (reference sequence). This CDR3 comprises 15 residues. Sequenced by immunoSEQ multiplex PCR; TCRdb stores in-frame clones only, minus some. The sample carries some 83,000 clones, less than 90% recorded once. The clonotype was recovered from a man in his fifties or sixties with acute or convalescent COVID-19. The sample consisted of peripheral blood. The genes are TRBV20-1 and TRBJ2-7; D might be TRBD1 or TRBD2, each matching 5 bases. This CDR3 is CSASGGEGRTYEQYF. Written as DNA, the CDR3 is TGCAGTGCTAGTGGGGGAGAAGGGCGAACCTACGAGCAGTACTTC.